The rows below give T cell receptor beta chains drawn from one sample of a study of cytomegalovirus exposure and HLA in healthy donors. Generated by immunoSEQ multiplex PCR, the TCRdb table keeps only in-frame clones and is missing some. The data hold 90,000 to 150,000 clones, with 70% to 85% observed a single time. Material: PBMCs. These receptors were taken from a human donor in good health. The CDR3 runs from the conserved cysteine through the conserved F or W. D genes are given only for firm matches. Size is stated for part of the rows, as once, few or many counts, or as a class when the clone is expanded.

v_gene,abundance,d_gene,j_gene,CDR3aa
TRBV7-6,NA,NA,TRBJ1-3,CASSEGASGNTIYF
TRBV5-5,NA,TRBD1,TRBJ1-2,CASSPYPGQREYGYTF
TRBV14,NA,TRBD1,TRBJ2-2,CASSQGWGQRVTGELFF
TRBV2,NA,NA,TRBJ2-7,CASFPGSGYEQYF
TRBV10-1,NA,TRBD2,TRBJ2-3,CASSELAGATDTQYF
TRBV28,NA,NA,TRBJ2-1,CASSPGLGLYNEQFF
TRBV27,NA,TRBD1,TRBJ1-5,CATQDRGRARNQPQHF
TRBV28,few,NA,TRBJ2-7,CASSTVSGTSSYEQYF
TRBV4-2,NA,NA,TRBJ1-2,CASSQDSSMVATAGYGYTF
TRBV5-4,NA,NA,TRBJ1-2,CASSLDTTANYGYTF
TRBV5-1,NA,TRBD1,TRBJ1-1,CASSLPTGTGGTEAFF
TRBV19,NA,TRBD1,TRBJ2-6,CASRQQGAPGANVLTF
TRBV29-1,once,TRBD1,TRBJ2-7,CSVTGGQDYEQYF
TRBV5-1,NA,NA,TRBJ1-3,CASSLQGETGNTIYF
TRBV5-8,NA,NA,TRBJ2-7,CASSLERASLTYEQYF
TRBV4-2,NA,TRBD2,TRBJ2-7,CASSQDVGLAGGREYEQYF
TRBV7-6,NA,NA,TRBJ2-2,CASSFQSTGELFF
TRBV5-1,NA,NA,TRBJ2-2,CASGQPNTGELFF
TRBV1,NA,NA,TRBJ2-1,CTSSQAGGDRVDNEQFF
TRBV7-9,once,NA,TRBJ2-2,CASSLVEGETGELFF
TRBV28,NA,NA,TRBJ2-1,CASSLTSGGRNEQFF
TRBV5-4,NA,NA,TRBJ2-5,CASSLLGTREIQYF
TRBV18,NA,TRBD1,TRBJ1-5,CASSPGTGGVQPQHF
TRBV7-8,NA,TRBD2,TRBJ2-7,CASSSRWEGRDEQYF
TRBV7-8,NA,TRBD1,TRBJ2-2,CASSPGQGRIFPGELFF
TRBV11-3,few,TRBD1,TRBJ2-7,CASSPGQGLYF
TRBV10-3,NA,TRBD2,TRBJ2-3,CAISATSGGTDTQYF
TRBV5-8,NA,NA,TRBJ1-1,CASSFAHRTEAFF
TRBV9,NA,TRBD1,TRBJ2-5,CASSVGPTGGQETQYF
TRBV6-1,NA,NA,TRBJ2-1,CASTKGGGRLDEQFF
TRBV5-8,NA,TRBD1,TRBJ1-4,CASSPRTGGTREKLFF
TRBV10-3,few,NA,TRBJ2-1,CATLGGVPYNEQFF
TRBV5-4,NA,TRBD2,TRBJ2-2,CASSFGSGRWYGELFF
TRBV5-6,few,NA,TRBJ1-2,CASTEGRATGYTF
TRBV6-6,NA,NA,TRBJ2-3,CASSYLVSTDTQYF
TRBV5-4,NA,NA,TRBJ2-6,CASSSRERSGANVLTF
TRBV18,NA,TRBD2,TRBJ2-7,CASSPASGRYEQYF
TRBV19,NA,TRBD1,TRBJ1-1,CASRRQGAGTEAFF